In its sample, the clone carrying this T cell receptor (beta chain) was seen a few times. The data belong to a study of T cell changes during pregnancy in multiple sclerosis. CDR1 and CDR2 from the germline V gene are SEHNR and FQNEAQ (reference sequence). The CDR3 loop spans 14 amino acids. Trimming took off 3 bases at V and 6 bases at J, with 12 bases between the two ends. Assay used: immunoSEQ multiplex PCR; TCRdb lists only in-frame clones, some missing. Among around 68,000 clones listed, about nine tenths were seen once. The rearrangement joins TRBV7-9 to TRBJ2-1; TRBD1 is a possible D gene (7 bases). Source: peripheral blood, taken in the third trimester of pregnancy. This TCR was recovered from a female donor with multiple sclerosis, enrolled in a pregnancy study. The CDR3 DNA reads as TGTGCCAGCAGCTTGACCAGGGGGGTCAATGAGCAGTTCTTC. Protein: CASSLTRGVNEQFF.